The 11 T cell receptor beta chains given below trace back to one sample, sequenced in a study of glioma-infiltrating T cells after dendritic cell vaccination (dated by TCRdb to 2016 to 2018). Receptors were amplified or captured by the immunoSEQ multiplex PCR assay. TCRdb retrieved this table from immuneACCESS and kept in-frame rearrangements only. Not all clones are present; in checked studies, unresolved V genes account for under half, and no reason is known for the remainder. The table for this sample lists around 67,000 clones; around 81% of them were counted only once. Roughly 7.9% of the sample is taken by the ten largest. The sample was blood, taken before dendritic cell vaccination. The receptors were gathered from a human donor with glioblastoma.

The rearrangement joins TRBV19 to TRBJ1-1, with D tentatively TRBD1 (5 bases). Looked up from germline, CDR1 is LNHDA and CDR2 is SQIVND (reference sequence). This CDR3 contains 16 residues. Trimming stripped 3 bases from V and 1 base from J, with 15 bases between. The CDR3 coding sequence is TGTGCCAGTAGTATGTCGGCGGCAGGGCCGAACACTGAAGCTTTCTTT. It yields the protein CASSMSAAGPNTEAFF.

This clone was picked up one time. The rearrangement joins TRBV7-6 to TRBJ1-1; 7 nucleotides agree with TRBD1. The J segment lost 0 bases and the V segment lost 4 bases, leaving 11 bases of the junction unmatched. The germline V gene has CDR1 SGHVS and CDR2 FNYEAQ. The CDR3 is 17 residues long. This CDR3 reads CASSWSGGGNLNTEAFF. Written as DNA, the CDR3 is TGTGCCAGCAGCTGGTCTGGAGGGGGCAATCTGAACACTGAAGCTTTCTTT.

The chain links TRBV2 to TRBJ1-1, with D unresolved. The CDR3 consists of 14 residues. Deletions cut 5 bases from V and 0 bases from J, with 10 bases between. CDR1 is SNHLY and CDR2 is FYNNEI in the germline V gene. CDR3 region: CASSQTLLNTEAFF. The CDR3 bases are TGTGCCAGCAGTCAGACATTACTGAACACTGAAGCTTTCTTT.

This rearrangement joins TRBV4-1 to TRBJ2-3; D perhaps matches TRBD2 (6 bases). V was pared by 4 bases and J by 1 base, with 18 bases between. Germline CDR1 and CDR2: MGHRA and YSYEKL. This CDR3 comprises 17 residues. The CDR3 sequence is CASSLLPVTGGTDTQYF. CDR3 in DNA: TGCGCCAGCAGCCTCCTTCCGGTGACGGGGGGCACAGATACGCAGTATTTT.

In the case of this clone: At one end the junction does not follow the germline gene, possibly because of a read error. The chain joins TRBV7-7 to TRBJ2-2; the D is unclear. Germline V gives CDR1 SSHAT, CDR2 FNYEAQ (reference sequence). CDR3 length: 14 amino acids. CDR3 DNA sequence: TGTGCTAGCAGCTTAAGCCCGTATGCCGGGGAGCTGTTTTTT. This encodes CASSLSPYAGELFF. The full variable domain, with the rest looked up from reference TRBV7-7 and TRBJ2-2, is GAGVSQSPRYKVTKRGQDVTLRCDPISSHATLYWYQQALGQGPEFLTYFNYEAQPDKSGLPSDRFSAERPEGSISTLTIQRTEQRDSAMYRCASSLSPYAGELFFGEGSRLTVL.

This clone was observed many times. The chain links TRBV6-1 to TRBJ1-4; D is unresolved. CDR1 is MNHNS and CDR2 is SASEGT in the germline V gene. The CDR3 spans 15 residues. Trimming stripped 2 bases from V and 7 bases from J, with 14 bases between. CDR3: CASSEIEGSAEKLFF. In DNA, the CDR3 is TGTGCCAGCAGTGAAATAGAGGGTTCGGCTGAAAAACTGTTTTTT.

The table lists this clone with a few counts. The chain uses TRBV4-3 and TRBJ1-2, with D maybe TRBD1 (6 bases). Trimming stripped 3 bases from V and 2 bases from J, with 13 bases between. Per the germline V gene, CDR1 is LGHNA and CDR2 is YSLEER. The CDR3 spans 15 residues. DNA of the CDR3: TGCGCCAGCAGCCACTCGAAACAGGGCAACTATGGCTACACCTTC. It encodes CASSHSKQGNYGYTF.

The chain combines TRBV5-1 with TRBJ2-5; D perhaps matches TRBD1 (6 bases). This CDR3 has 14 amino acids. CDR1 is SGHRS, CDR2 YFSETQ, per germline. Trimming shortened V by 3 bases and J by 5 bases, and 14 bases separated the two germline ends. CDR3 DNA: TGCGCCAGCAGCTCAGCAGGGGTTTGGGAGACCCAGTACTTC. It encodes CASSSAGVWETQYF.

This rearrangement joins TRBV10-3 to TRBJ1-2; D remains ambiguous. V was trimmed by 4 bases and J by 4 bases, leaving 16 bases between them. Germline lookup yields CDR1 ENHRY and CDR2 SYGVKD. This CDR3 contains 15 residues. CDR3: CAISVPSPGSYGYTF. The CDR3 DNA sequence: TGTGCCATCAGTGTCCCTTCGCCAGGATCCTATGGCTACACCTTC.

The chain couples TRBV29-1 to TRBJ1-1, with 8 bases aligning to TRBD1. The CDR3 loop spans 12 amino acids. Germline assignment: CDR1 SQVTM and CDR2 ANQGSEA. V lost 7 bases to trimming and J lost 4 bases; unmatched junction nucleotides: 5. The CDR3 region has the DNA TGCAGCGCCAGCAGGGGGCTCACTGAAGCTTTCTTT. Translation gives CSASRGLTEAFF.

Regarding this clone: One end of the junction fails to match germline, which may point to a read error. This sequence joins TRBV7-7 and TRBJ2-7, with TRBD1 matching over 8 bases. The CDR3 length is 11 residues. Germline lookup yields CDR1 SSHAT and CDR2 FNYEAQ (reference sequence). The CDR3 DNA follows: TGTGCCAGCAGCTTAGGCAGGGGGCGCGACTTC. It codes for CASSLGRGRDF.